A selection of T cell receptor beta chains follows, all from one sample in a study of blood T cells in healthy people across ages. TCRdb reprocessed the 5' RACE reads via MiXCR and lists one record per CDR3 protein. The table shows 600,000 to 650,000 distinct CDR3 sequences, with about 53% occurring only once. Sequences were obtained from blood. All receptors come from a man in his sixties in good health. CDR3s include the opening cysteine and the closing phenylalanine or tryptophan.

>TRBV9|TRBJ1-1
CASSGVTGGRAFF
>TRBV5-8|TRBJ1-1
CASSYGPEAFF
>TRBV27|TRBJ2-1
CASSPGPRGAGYNEQFF
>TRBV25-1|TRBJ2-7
CASRGAYEQYF
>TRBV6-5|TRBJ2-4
CASSPGQRIAKNIQYF
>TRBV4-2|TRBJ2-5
CASSPESTGETQYF
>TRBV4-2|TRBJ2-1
CASSQWSGSFANEQFF
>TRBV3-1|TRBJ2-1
CASSQDKRGGNNEQFF
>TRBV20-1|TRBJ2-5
CSARLSNAQYF
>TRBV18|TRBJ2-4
CASSPTGPGAKNIQYF
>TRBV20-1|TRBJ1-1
CSAPERVDMNTEAFF
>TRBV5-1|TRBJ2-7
CASSLGAGQTYEQYF
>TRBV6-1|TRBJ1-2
CASIRGANYGYTF
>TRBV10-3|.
CAISVGTGVSQETQFF
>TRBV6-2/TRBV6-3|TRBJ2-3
CASSLAGISTDTQYF
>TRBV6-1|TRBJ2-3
CASRRGVGTDTQYF
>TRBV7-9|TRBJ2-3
CASSLGDRGGDTQYF
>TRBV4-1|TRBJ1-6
CASSQFQGGRRGYYNSPLHF
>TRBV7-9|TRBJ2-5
CASSPGVVEDQYF
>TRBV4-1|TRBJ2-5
CASSQAGLAGGSETQYF
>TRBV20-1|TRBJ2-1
CSATREWGGYNEQFF
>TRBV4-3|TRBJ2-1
CASSQDRGGWVYNEQFF
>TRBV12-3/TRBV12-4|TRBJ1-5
CASCASNQPQHF
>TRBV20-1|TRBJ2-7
CSAAPFGRLLAYEQYF
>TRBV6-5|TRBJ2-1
CASSRRQSHNEQFF
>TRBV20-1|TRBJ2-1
CSAKLAGGRNEQFF